These 20 T cell receptor beta chains came from one sample sequenced in a study of radiation and T cells in renal cell carcinoma. TCRdb keeps only in-frame clones here, not all; method: immunoSEQ multiplex PCR. The sample contains approximately 70,000 clones, 65% to 80% of which appear only once. Specified time point: blood 4 weeks post-SBRT, at nephrectomy. Sample treatment: 15 Gy SBRT to primary tumor, nephrectomy 4 weeks later. Sequenced here: blood, sampled from a patient whose treatment included radiotherapy and nephrectomy. The receptors stem from a man in his sixties with renal cell carcinoma.

V usage is TRBV7-3 and J usage is TRBJ1-3; D is undetermined. Trimming cost V 5 bases and J 0 bases, with 8 bases left between them. CDR1 and CDR2 (germline): SGHTA, FQGTGA. The CDR3 loop spans 14 amino acids. CDR3 DNA sequence: TGTGCCAGCAGCCAAGATGGCTCTGGAAACACCATATATTTT. Translating gives CASSQDGSGNTIYF. Full variable domain (missing parts from reference TRBV7-3 and TRBJ1-3): GAGVSQTPSNKVTEKGKYVELRCDPISGHTALYWYRQSLGQGPEFLIYFQGTGAADDSGLPNDRFFAVRPEGSVSTLKIQRTERGDSAVYLCASSQDGSGNTIYFGEGSWLTVV.

The chain has TRBV6-4 and TRBJ2-1; 7 positions match TRBD2. There are 15 residues in the CDR3. Germline CDR1 reads MRHNA; CDR2 reads SNTAGT. V shed 0 bases and J 6 bases; nucleotides not matched to a gene: 5. The CDR3 protein is CASSDSGGSSNEQFF. The CDR3 nucleotides read TGTGCCAGCAGTGACTCGGGGGGGAGCTCCAATGAGCAGTTCTTC.

This rearrangement joins TRBV7-9 to TRBJ2-1; D not certain. V was cut by 3 bases and J by 4 bases, with 4 bases left in between. The CDR3 runs to 12 residues. The germline V gene encodes CDR1 SEHNR and CDR2 FQNEAQ (reference sequence). CDR3 nucleotide sequence: TGTGCCAGCAGCTTCTCTTACAATGAGCAGTTCTTC. Its protein product is CASSFSYNEQFF.

This sequence joins TRBV18 and TRBJ2-2; TRBD2 agrees at 7 bases. The germline gives CDR1 KGHSH, CDR2 LQKENI. V dropped 3 bases and J dropped 4; count of bases not matched to a gene: 17. CDR3 length equals 19 residues. The CDR3 nucleotides read TGTGCCAGCTCACCGACGGGAGGCCGCCGACCTGCGGGCACCGGGGAGCTGTTTTTT. Its protein product is CASSPTGGRRPAGTGELFF.

The rearrangement uses TRBV6-5 and TRBJ1-2; D might be TRBD1 (6 bases). Germline V CDR1 and CDR2: MNHEY, SVGAGI. This CDR3 has 16 residues. V shed 0 bases and J shed 8 bases, with 19 bases lying between them. The CDR3 DNA sequence: TGTGCCAGCAGTTACTCGATGGTCAGGGGAGGCGGCGGCTACACCTTC. Translation: CASSYSMVRGGGGYTF.

This clone turned up a few times. The chain has TRBV6-6 and TRBJ1-6; TRBD1 matches at 7 bases. CDR1 and CDR2 (germline): MNHNY, SVGAGI (reference sequence). The CDR3 extends over 14 amino acids. V was pared by 5 bases and J by 10 bases, with 8 bases of the junction left unmatched. The chain's CDR3 is CASSLRQGESPLHF. In DNA form, the CDR3 reads TGTGCCAGCAGTCTCCGACAGGGAGAATCACCCCTCCACTTT.

The CDR3 reads CACPTRDSTDTQYF. The CDR3 nucleotides are TGTGCCTGCCCTACCCGGGACAGCACAGATACGCAGTATTTT. The chain couples TRBV30 to TRBJ2-3; D could derive from TRBD1 or TRBD2 (5 bases each). Deletions cut 6 bases from V and 0 bases from J, with 13 bases between. CDR1 and CDR2 (germline): GTSNPN, SVGIG (reference sequence). The CDR3 runs 14 residues.

This CDR3 is CASSSERFYGYTF. CDR3 DNA: TGTGCCAGCAGCTCCGAGAGATTCTATGGCTACACCTTC. The rearrangement uses TRBV11-2 and TRBJ1-2; D uncertain. The ends were cut back, 4 bases at V and 4 bases at J, with 10 bases in the middle. The length of the CDR3 is 13 residues. Germline CDR1 SGHAT, CDR2 FQNNGV. Complete variable domain (other parts from reference TRBV11-2 and TRBJ1-2): EAGVAQSPRYKIIEKRQSVAFWCNPISGHATLYWYQQILGQGPKLLIQFQNNGVVDDSQLPKDRFSAERLKGVDSTLKIQPAKLEDSAVYLCASSSERFYGYTFGSGTRLTVV.

The chain joins TRBV5-6 to TRBJ1-5, with a weak D call TRBD1 (5 bases). The germline V gene has CDR1 SGHDT and CDR2 YYEEEE. V was pared by 4 bases and J by 7 bases, with 9 bases between. There are 12 residues in the CDR3. This chain's CDR3 is CASSHGGQPQHF. In DNA form, the CDR3 reads TGTGCCAGCAGCCATGGGGGACAGCCCCAGCATTTT.

This chain links TRBV4-2 with TRBJ2-7, with TRBD2 matching 14 bases. Germline values: CDR1 LGHNA, CDR2 YNFKEQ. Losses at the gene ends were 4 bases for V and 12 bases for J; bases not matched to a gene: 5. The CDR3 runs 13 residues. This CDR3 reads CASSPGTSGRLYV. As DNA, the CDR3 is TGTGCCAGCAGCCCCGGGACTAGCGGGAGACTGTACGTC.

The J gene is TRBJ1-2, the V gene TRBV10-1; D is ambiguous. Per germline, CDR1 WNHNN and CDR2 SYGVQD (reference sequence). V lost 0 bases and J lost 2, with 10 bases in between. The CDR3 totals 15 residues. Here the CDR3 reads CASSESGEYNYGYTF. The CDR3 nucleotides read TGCGCCAGCAGTGAGTCGGGTGAATACAACTATGGCTACACCTTC.

The chain uses TRBV7-2 and TRBJ2-3; 12 bases match TRBD2. With V trimmed by 2 bases and J by 6 bases, 6 bases remained unmatched. Germline CDR1 is SGHTA and CDR2 is FQGNSA. The CDR3 extends over 16 amino acids. This chain's CDR3 is CASSLHLAGGWDTQYF. As DNA, the CDR3 is TGTGCCAGCAGCTTACATCTAGCGGGAGGGTGGGATACGCAGTATTTT. Together with reference TRBV7-2 and TRBJ2-3, the CDR3 gives the full variable domain: GAGVSQSPSNKVTEKGKDVELRCDPISGHTALYWYRQSLGQGLEFLIYFQGNSAPDKSGLPSDRFSAERTGGSVSTLTIQRTQQEDSAVYLCASSLHLAGGWDTQYFGPGTRLTVL.

This clone was detected once. J is TRBJ1-1 and V is TRBV5-6, with D tentatively TRBD1 (5 bases). The CDR3 spans 15 residues. V lost 0 bases, J lost 11 bases, and 20 bases lay in between. Germline CDR1 and CDR2: SGHDT and YYEEEE. DNA for the CDR3: TGTGCCAGCAGCTTGGGGGTTGGGGACTCCGTGAGGGCTTTCTTT. The encoded protein is CASSLGVGDSVRAFF.

This chain connects TRBV7-2 to TRBJ1-3, with TRBD1 matching over 9 bases. J was trimmed by 4 bases and V by 5 bases; bases with no gene match: 6. From germline, CDR1 is SGHTA and CDR2 FQGNSA. The CDR3 runs 15 residues. The CDR3 DNA sequence: TGTGCCAGCAGCAGAACAGGGGGCGCAGGAAACACCATATATTTT. The encoded protein is CASSRTGGAGNTIYF. Looking up the rest from reference TRBV7-2 and TRBJ1-3 gives the full variable domain: GAGVSQSPSNKVTEKGKDVELRCDPISGHTALYWYRQSLGQGLEFLIYFQGNSAPDKSGLPSDRFSAERTGGSVSTLTIQRTQQEDSAVYLCASSRTGGAGNTIYFGEGSWLTVV.

This chain uses TRBV19 with TRBJ1-2; weak D call: TRBD1 (5 bases). Per the germline V gene, CDR1 is LNHDA and CDR2 is SQIVND (reference sequence). Trimming took 6 bases from V and 3 from J, leaving 14 bases between them. CDR3 length equals 14 residues. The CDR3 nucleotides are TGTGCCAGTAGCTCGATCGGAGGGGACTATGGCTACACCTTC. It codes for CASSSIGGDYGYTF.

This clone has more than one count but fewer than ten. The rearrangement joins TRBV9 to TRBJ1-1, with D unclear. This CDR3 comprises 12 residues. Trimming took 0 bases from V and 3 from J, leaving 3 bases between them. Germline CDR1 is SGDLS and CDR2 is YYNGEE. CDR3 nucleotide sequence: TGTGCCAGCAGCGTAGTGGACACTGAAGCTTTCTTT. Protein sequence: CASSVVDTEAFF.

This clone was detected only a few times. The chain employs TRBV7-9 and TRBJ2-7; D not resolved. The germline V and J ends were trimmed by 10 bases and 1 base, with 11 bases remaining between them. Germline-derived CDR1 and CDR2 are SEHNR and FQNEAQ (reference sequence). The CDR3 spans 12 residues. The chain's CDR3 is CATTTDSYEQYF. CDR3 DNA: TGTGCCACCACTACAGATTCCTACGAGCAGTACTTC.

The genes are TRBV4-1 and TRBJ2-3; 7 nucleotides match TRBD2. Unmatched junction bases numbered 10, after V lost 0 bases and J lost 4 bases. The CDR3 spans 17 residues. Germline assignment: CDR1 MGHRA and CDR2 YSYEKL. As DNA, the CDR3 is TGCGCCAGCAGCCAAGATGGGGCGGGAGACCAGGCAGATACGCAGTATTTT. Translation: CASSQDGAGDQADTQYF.

The chain couples TRBV6-6 to TRBJ1-2, with 8 bases that match TRBD1. The junction had 2 bases not matched to a gene; V was cut back by 2 bases and J by 0 bases. The length of the CDR3 is 15 residues. Germline assignment: CDR1 MNHNY and CDR2 SVGAGI (reference sequence). The CDR3 DNA sequence: TGTGCCAGCAGTTACCCACAGGGGGCTAACTATGGCTACACCTTC. Protein sequence: CASSYPQGANYGYTF.

This clone is a singleton in its sample. The chain is built from TRBV2 and TRBJ2-3; D perhaps matches TRBD2 (6 bases). The V gene lost 8 bases and the J gene lost 4 bases, with 16 bases spanning the gap. The CDR3 has 14 amino acids. CDR1 is SNHLY, CDR2 FYNNEI, per germline. CDR3 nucleotides: TGTGCCAGCGGGGGGACCAATCTAGCAGATACGCAGTATTTT. Translating it yields CASGGTNLADTQYF.